One and the same sample provided the 30 T cell receptor beta chains below, sequenced in a study of spatial heterogeneity in lung cancer. TCRdb re-analysed the 5' RACE reads in MiXCR, keeping a single row per CDR3 protein. The sample lists under 75,000 distinct CDR3 sequences; about 8% were seen once. The time point: sample taken at primary tumor resection. No cells were sorted before sequencing. The whole RNA sequenced was extracted from tumor, nontumor lung or frozen PBMC. The source material was PBMCs, sampled at surgery. Receptors were obtained from a female donor with early-stage non-small cell lung cancer.

This clonotype was seen at least ten times. This rearrangement joins TRBV2 to TRBJ2-7; 10 bases map to TRBD2. The CDR3 runs to 13 residues. CDR1 and CDR2 (germline): SNHLY, FYNNEI. J gave up 2 bases and V 8 bases, and 3 bases lay outside the gene matches. The CDR3: CASGLAAPYEQYF. The CDR3 region has the DNA TGTGCCAGCGGACTAGCGGCGCCCTACGAGCAGTACTTC.

This clonotype appeared a few times. The chain is built from TRBV5-1 and TRBJ2-3, with unresolved D. The CDR3 is 13 amino acids. The germline V gene has CDR1 SGHRS and CDR2 YFSETQ. Trimming took off 5 bases at V and 1 base at J, with 8 bases between the two ends. CDR3 loop: CASRSGRTDTQYF. CDR3 DNA: TGCGCCAGCAGGTCCGGACGCACAGATACGCAGTATTTT. Supplemented by reference TRBV5-1 and TRBJ2-3, the full variable domain reads KAGVTQTPRYLIKTRGQQVTLSCSPISGHRSVSWYQQTPGQGLQFLFEYFSETQRNKGNFPGRFSGRQFSNSRSEMNVSTLELGDSALYLCASRSGRTDTQYFGPGTRLTVL.

There are many counts of this clonotype. The V call is TRBV3-1, the J call TRBJ2-1; 9 nucleotides agree with TRBD1. The germline V gene has CDR1 LGHDT and CDR2 YNNKEL (reference sequence). The CDR3 length is 16 residues. The junction had 9 bases not matched to a gene; V was cut back by 4 bases and J by 5 bases. The CDR3 loop reads CASSPLGTGTDNEQFF. For the CDR3, the DNA is TGTGCCAGCAGCCCTTTGGGGACAGGGACAGACAATGAGCAGTTCTTC.

This rearrangement joins TRBV20-1 to TRBJ1-5, with D perhaps TRBD1 (6 bases). The V and J ends lost 2 bases and 1 base respectively, with 21 bases between them. CDR1 is DFQATT and CDR2 is SNEGSKA in the germline V gene (reference sequence). CDR3 length: 18 amino acids. CDR3 nucleotide sequence: TGCAGTGCTAGACTGACAGGAAGAGCTGAGCTCAGCAATCAGCCCCAGCATTTT. It encodes CSARLTGRAELSNQPQHF.

This clonotype was counted only a few times. V gene TRBV28 combines with J gene TRBJ2-1; 7 bases line up with TRBD1. The ends lost 3 bases at V and 6 bases at J; junction bases unmatched: 5. Germline loops: CDR1 MDHEN, CDR2 SYDVKM. The length of the CDR3 is 14 residues. The CDR3 is CASSFLDRVNEQFF. The CDR3 bases are TGTGCCAGCAGTTTTCTCGACAGGGTCAATGAGCAGTTCTTC.

CDR3 region: CALNRVSEDTEAFF. The CDR3, as DNA: TGTGCCCTTAACAGGGTGAGTGAAGACACTGAAGCTTTCTTT. The V gene is TRBV12-3 or TRBV12-4, the J gene TRBJ1-1, with D tentatively TRBD1 (6 bases). V lost 11 bases and J 3 bases, leaving 19 bases between the germline ends. The CDR3 runs to 14 residues.

This clonotype has ten or more counts. Here the CDR3 reads CASSLGSEETQYF. CDR3 DNA sequence: TGTGCCAGCAGCTTGGGCTCCGAAGAGACCCAGTACTTC. This sequence joins TRBV5-5 and TRBJ2-5; D is unresolved. V was shortened by 0 bases and J by 3 bases, with 6 bases between the two germline ends. This CDR3 region has 13 residues. Germline lookup yields CDR1 SGHKS and CDR2 YYEKEE (reference sequence).

This clonotype was seen many times. The chain couples TRBV12-3 or TRBV12-4 to TRBJ1-2; D gene unclear. Trimming shortened V by 6 bases and J by 5 bases, and 7 bases separated the two germline ends. The length of the CDR3 is 11 residues. The CDR3 DNA follows: TGTGCCAGCAGCCCGGGGTATGGCTACACCTTC. Translating it yields CASSPGYGYTF.

This clonotype was detected ten times or more. This CDR3 reads CSVAVAGNQPQHF. The CDR3, as DNA: TGCAGCGTGGCGGTGGCCGGCAATCAGCCCCAGCATTTT. The V gene is TRBV29-1, the J gene TRBJ1-5; no definite D call. The germline gives CDR1 SQVTM, CDR2 ANQGSEA. There are 13 residues in the CDR3. Trimming shortened V by 6 bases and J by 2 bases, and 11 bases separated the two germline ends.

The chain combines TRBV7-6 with TRBJ2-2, with TRBD1 identical over 8 bases. The ends lost 0 bases at V and 7 bases at J; junction bases unmatched: 7. This CDR3 contains 16 residues. Germline values: CDR1 SGHVS, CDR2 FNYEAQ. The CDR3 here is CASSLARTGGSGELFF. The CDR3 coding sequence is TGTGCCAGCAGCTTAGCGCGTACAGGGGGAAGCGGGGAGCTGTTTTTT.

This clonotype occurred a few times. This chain connects TRBV20-1 to TRBJ2-5; TRBD2 aligns across 12 bases. The CDR3 extends over 18 amino acids. With 5 bases clipped from V and 3 bases from J, the junction kept 16 bases outside the gene matches. CDR1 and CDR2 from the germline V gene are DFQATT and SNEGSKA (reference sequence). DNA of the CDR3: TGCAGTGCTTGGAAAAGACTAGCGGGAGATTTACGCAAAGAGACCCAGTACTTC. It translates to CSAWKRLAGDLRKETQYF.

The chain is built from TRBV11-1 and TRBJ2-7; TRBD2 is a possible D gene (5 bases). CDR1 and CDR2 (germline): SGHAT, FQDESV (reference sequence). The CDR3 has 14 amino acids. V lost 7 bases and J 2 bases, leaving 15 bases between the germline ends. CDR3 sequence (DNA): TGTGCCAGCACTTTGGCGGGCACGACCTACGAGCAGTACTTC. Its translation is CASTLAGTTYEQYF.

In its sample, this clonotype was seen many times. The chain couples TRBV7-3 to TRBJ2-1, with 8 bases that match TRBD2. The CDR3 length is 16 residues. The V gene end was trimmed by 2 bases and the J gene end by 4 bases; junction bases not matched to a gene: 7. Germline V gene sequence: CDR1 SGHTA, CDR2 FQGTGA. CDR3 nucleotides: TGTGCCAGCAGCTTAGACGGGAGCGGGAGTTACAATGAGCAGTTCTTC. Amino acids: CASSLDGSGSYNEQFF.

This clonotype was found many times. This chain links TRBV4-2 with TRBJ2-7; D is undetermined. Germline CDR1 LGHNA, CDR2 YNFKEQ. The CDR3 is 15 residues long. V was trimmed by 4 bases and J by 0 bases, leaving 13 bases between them. In DNA, the CDR3 is TGTGCCAGCAGCCTAGAACCGGAGACCTCCTACGAGCAGTACTTC. Protein product: CASSLEPETSYEQYF.

Many counts were recorded for this clonotype. The chain recombines TRBV5-6 with TRBJ1-4; D might be TRBD1 (5 bases). CDR3 length: 13 amino acids. V lost 4 bases, J lost 8 bases, and 12 bases lay in between. The germline V gene has CDR1 SGHDT and CDR2 YYEEEE. CDR3 protein: CASSGASLEKLFF. CDR3 nucleotides: TGTGCCAGCAGCGGGGCATCTTTGGAAAAACTGTTTTTT.

The chain employs TRBV7-9 and TRBJ2-7; tentative D call: TRBD1 (6 bases). Germline assignment: CDR1 SEHNR and CDR2 FQNEAQ (reference sequence). This CDR3 is built from 12 residues. V lost 6 bases and J lost 4, with 10 bases in between. CDR3 residues: CASSFGQYEQYV. Here the CDR3 DNA reads TGTGCCAGCAGTTTTGGACAGTACGAGCAGTACGTC.

This clonotype was found once. A much larger clone sits a single nucleotide away, making a read error possible. V and J are TRBV7-8 and TRBJ1-6; D is unresolved. In germline, CDR1 is SGHVS, CDR2 FQNEAQ. V was cut by 0 bases and J by 0 bases, with 6 bases left in between. The CDR3 totals 16 residues. CDR3 sequence: CASSLARSSYNSPLHF. The CDR3 nucleotides read TGTGCCAGCAGCTTAGCGAGAAGCTCCTATAATTCACCCCTCCACTTT.

This clonotype was found a few times. The chain couples TRBV10-3 to TRBJ1-1, with 8 positions matching TRBD1. There are 16 residues in the CDR3. Germline CDR1 ENHRY, CDR2 SYGVKD. Germline trimming cut 10 bases from V and 5 bases from J; bases unmatched to any gene: 18. The CDR3 DNA reads TGTGCCACCACGGGAGGGGCAGGGGGCTTGGGAACTGAAGCTTTCTTT. Its protein is CATTGGAGGLGTEAFF.

The chain has TRBV5-1 and TRBJ2-3; TRBD2 is a possible D gene (7 bases). There are 17 residues in the CDR3. Looked up from germline, CDR1 is SGHRS and CDR2 is YFSETQ. V was clipped by 4 bases and J by 1 base, with 19 bases between them. In DNA, the CDR3 is TGCGCCAGCAGCCCAGTGGGCGGGGGCTTTGGCACAGATACGCAGTATTTT. As protein: CASSPVGGGFGTDTQYF.

The chain joins TRBV5-6 to TRBJ2-6, with a tentative D call TRBD2 (5 bases). Looked up from germline, CDR1 is SGHDT and CDR2 is YYEEEE. The CDR3 contains 15 residues. Trimming cost V 1 base and J 2 bases, with 7 bases left between them. The CDR3, as DNA: TGTGCCAGCAGCTTGTACGGGACTGGGGCCAACGTCCTGACTTTC. The encoded protein is CASSLYGTGANVLTF.

This clonotype occurred many times. V is TRBV29-1 and J is TRBJ2-5; D is uncertain. Per germline, CDR1 SQVTM and CDR2 ANQGSEA. This CDR3 spans 14 amino acids. Trimming took off 6 bases at V and 1 base at J, with 15 bases between the two ends. The CDR3 DNA reads as TGCAGCGTCGACTCCCCAATCAGCCAAGAGACCCAGTACTTC. This sequence encodes CSVDSPISQETQYF.

This clonotype was seen many times. The chain combines TRBV24-1 with TRBJ2-1; the D gene is possibly TRBD2 (5 bases). Trimming took off 6 bases at V and 9 bases at J, with 8 bases between the two ends. CDR1 is KGHDR and CDR2 is SFDVKD in the germline V gene. The CDR3 is 11 amino acids. Here the CDR3 DNA reads TGTGCCACCAGTAAACGGGGTGAGCAGTTCTTC. Amino acid sequence: CATSKRGEQFF.

The sample holds many counts of this clonotype. The genes are TRBV6-4 and TRBJ2-1; D is unclear. The length of the CDR3 is 17 residues. Deletions cut 0 bases from V and 1 base from J, with 13 bases between. The germline V gene has CDR1 MRHNA and CDR2 SNTAGT. The CDR3: CASSDSRVVGSYNEQFF. The CDR3 DNA is TGTGCCAGCAGTGACTCTCGGGTAGTAGGTTCCTACAATGAGCAGTTCTTC.

The chain recombines TRBV27 with TRBJ1-2; 12 nucleotides line up with TRBD1. Germline trimming cut 5 bases from V and 7 bases from J; bases unmatched to any gene: 14. Germline-derived CDR1 and CDR2 are MNHEY and SMNVEV (reference sequence). This CDR3 spans 17 amino acids. CDR3 nucleotides: TGTGCCAGCAGTATTACTCCCTGGGGACAGGGGGCTGTTGGCTACACCTTC. Amino acid sequence: CASSITPWGQGAVGYTF.

The sample holds a few counts of this clonotype. The chain carries TRBV11-2 and TRBJ1-2, with unresolved D. The V gene lost 5 bases and the J gene lost 7 bases, with 17 bases spanning the gap. This CDR3 is 14 amino acids long. Germline CDR1 SGHAT, CDR2 FQNNGV. The CDR3 nucleotides are TGTGCCAGCAGCCCGAGCGGGGAGGGCCCTGGCTACACCTTC. It yields the protein CASSPSGEGPGYTF.

This clonotype has a count of ten or more. V and J are TRBV10-2 and TRBJ2-5; 8 bases match TRBD1. The junction had 11 bases not matched to a gene; V was cut back by 6 bases and J by 5 bases. CDR1 is WSHSY and CDR2 is SAAADI in the germline V gene. This CDR3 comprises 15 residues. CDR3 DNA: TGCGCCAGCAGCCCTCTGGACAGGGAGGAGGAGACCCAGTACTTC. It codes for CASSPLDREEETQYF.

This clonotype was seen ten or more times. The chain is built from TRBV28 and TRBJ2-3; perhaps TRBD2 as D (6 bases). The V and J ends lost 6 bases and 2 bases respectively, with 15 bases between them. The CDR3 length is 15 residues. Per germline, CDR1 MDHEN and CDR2 SYDVKM. The CDR3 region is CASRGGALNTDTQYF. The CDR3 coding sequence is TGTGCCAGCAGGGGCGGGGCACTAAACACAGATACGCAGTATTTT.

About this clonotype itself: A much larger clone sits a single nucleotide away, making a read error possible. The gene calls are TRBV29-1 and TRBJ2-6; 8 bases agree with TRBD1. This CDR3 comprises 17 residues. With V trimmed by 6 bases and J by 2 bases, 12 bases remained unmatched. Per the germline V gene, CDR1 is SQVTM and CDR2 is ANQGSEA. CDR3 residues: CSVAKGQGLTGANVLTF. CDR3 coding DNA: TGCAGCGTAGCGAAAGGACAGGGTCTGACTGGGGCCAACGTCCTGACTTTC. Together with reference TRBV29-1 and TRBJ2-6, the CDR3 gives the full variable domain: SAVISQKPSRDICQRGTSLTIQCQVDSQVTMMFWYRQQPGQSLTLIATANQGSEATYESGFVIDKFPISRPNLTFSTLTVSNMSPEDSSIYLCSVAKGQGLTGANVLTFGAGSRLTVL.

This clonotype was detected ten times or more. The chain is built from TRBV5-1 and TRBJ2-2; D may be TRBD2 (6 bases). The germline V and J ends were trimmed by 0 bases and 5 bases, with 14 bases remaining between them. The CDR3 is made up of 16 amino acids. Germline V gene lookup returns CDR1 SGHRS and CDR2 YFSETQ. CDR3 amino acids: CASSLVAGRGTGELFF. CDR3 coding DNA: TGCGCCAGCAGCTTGGTCGCCGGGAGAGGGACCGGGGAGCTGTTTTTT.

This clonotype was seen many times. The chain combines TRBV4-2 with TRBJ1-5; TRBD1 might be the D (5 bases). This CDR3 is 16 amino acids long. Trimming shortened V by 3 bases and J by 5 bases, and 17 bases separated the two germline ends. CDR1 LGHNA and CDR2 YNFKEQ come from the germline V gene. The CDR3 loop is CASSHQPGEGDQPQHF. As DNA, the CDR3 is TGTGCCAGCAGCCACCAACCCGGGGAAGGGGATCAGCCCCAGCATTTT.